This T cell receptor (beta chain) was identified in a study of T cells in tuberculosis. Here immunoSEQ multiplex PCR was the method, and the copy in TCRdb shows in-frame clones only, minus some. Among around 30,000 clones listed, roughly 90% were seen once. Sample: PBMCs. The TCR comes from a donor between 10 and 29 years old with latent tuberculosis or without tuberculosis infection.

CDR3 nucleotides: TGTGCCAGCAGTGAAACTAGCGGGGGGGCAGATACGCAGTATTTT. Translation gives CASSETSGGADTQYF. The chain has TRBV6-4 and TRBJ2-3; TRBD2 aligns across 13 bases. The CDR3 contains 15 residues. Germline V lookup: CDR1 MRHNA, CDR2 SNTAGT. Trimming took 3 bases from V and 4 from J; bases not matched to a gene: 1.